The rows below give T cell receptor beta chains drawn from one sample of a study of blood T cell repertoires in COVID-19. Repertoires were generated with immunoSEQ multiplex PCR, while TCRdb's copy carries only in-frame clones and drops some. Of 150,000 to 200,000 clones in the sample, just under 80% were seen once. Source material: peripheral blood. All receptors derive from a woman older than 75 with acute or convalescent COVID-19. The CDR3 runs from the conserved cysteine through the conserved F or W. Fields, in order: clone size, V gene, J gene, D gene, CDR3 protein, CDR3 DNA. The D gene is left open where the match is weak. Only some rows state a clone size, as once, few, many or a class for expanded clones.

abundance: .
v_gene: TRBV2
j_gene: TRBJ2-5
d_gene: TRBD1
CDR3aa: CASSERGTGGGRSQYF
CDR3nt: TGTGCCAGCAGTGAAAGGGGGACAGGGGGCGGTCGTTCCCAGTACTTC

abundance: .
v_gene: TRBV27
j_gene: TRBJ1-2
d_gene: TRBD1
CDR3aa: CASRSSGTGLGYTF
CDR3nt: TGTGCCAGCAGATCCTCCGGGACAGGGTTGGGCTACACCTTC

abundance: .
v_gene: TRBV19
j_gene: TRBJ1-1
d_gene: .
CDR3aa: CASGGTFLGNTEAFF
CDR3nt: TGTGCCAGCGGGGGGACCTTTCTGGGGAACACTGAAGCTTTCTTT

abundance: once
v_gene: TRBV27
j_gene: TRBJ2-1
d_gene: TRBD1
CDR3aa: CASSPWTGDNEQFF
CDR3nt: TGTGCCAGCAGTCCCTGGACAGGGGACAATGAGCAGTTCTTC

abundance: .
v_gene: TRBV28
j_gene: TRBJ2-3
d_gene: TRBD1
CDR3aa: CASLEQGAYTQYF
CDR3nt: TGTGCCAGCCTGGAGCAGGGGGCATATACGCAGTATTTT

abundance: .
v_gene: TRBV5-1
j_gene: TRBJ2-2
d_gene: .
CDR3aa: CASSYVAGTGELFF
CDR3nt: TGCGCCAGCAGCTATGTGGCGGGCACCGGGGAGCTGTTTTTT

abundance: .
v_gene: TRBV5-6
j_gene: TRBJ2-1
d_gene: .
CDR3aa: CASSLVTSFGTYNEQFF
CDR3nt: TGTGCCAGCAGCTTGGTGACTAGTTTTGGGACCTACAATGAGCAGTTCTTC

abundance: .
v_gene: TRBV7-9
j_gene: TRBJ1-3
d_gene: TRBD1
CDR3aa: CASSRLGTGIGNTIYF
CDR3nt: TGTGCCAGCAGCCGACTTGGGACAGGGATTGGGAACACCATATATTTT

abundance: .
v_gene: TRBV30
j_gene: TRBJ2-3
d_gene: TRBD1
CDR3aa: CAWSIGQGTSTDTQYF
CDR3nt: TGTGCCTGGAGTATTGGACAGGGCACTAGCACAGATACGCAGTATTTT

abundance: .
v_gene: TRBV29-1
j_gene: TRBJ2-1
d_gene: TRBD1
CDR3aa: CSVELPGTVDNEQFF
CDR3nt: TGCAGCGTTGAACTACCCGGGACAGTGGACAATGAGCAGTTCTTC

abundance: .
v_gene: TRBV6-5
j_gene: TRBJ1-2
d_gene: .
CDR3aa: CASAFLSSPNYGYTF
CDR3nt: TGTGCCAGCGCCTTTTTATCGAGCCCTAACTATGGCTACACCTTC

abundance: many
v_gene: TRBV9
j_gene: TRBJ2-5
d_gene: .
CDR3aa: CASSPRRSGETQYF
CDR3nt: TGTGCCAGCAGCCCCCGGAGGAGCGGGGAGACCCAGTACTTC

abundance: .
v_gene: TRBV9
j_gene: TRBJ1-2
d_gene: .
CDR3aa: CAYHWAGPFRTLYGYTF
CDR3nt: TGTGCCTACCACTGGGCAGGGCCGTTTCGAACCCTCTATGGCTACACCTTC

abundance: few
v_gene: TRBV7-9
j_gene: TRBJ1-6
d_gene: TRBD1
CDR3aa: CASSLGLRTGGNSPLHF
CDR3nt: TGTGCCAGCAGCTTAGGACTCCGGACAGGTGGGAATTCACCCCTCCACTTT

abundance: .
v_gene: TRBV27
j_gene: TRBJ2-7
d_gene: .
CDR3aa: CASRRTGSYEQYF
CDR3nt: TGTGCCAGCAGAAGGACTGGCTCCTACGAGCAGTACTTC

abundance: .
v_gene: TRBV2
j_gene: TRBJ1-4
d_gene: .
CDR3aa: CASSEQATNEKLFF
CDR3nt: TGTGCCAGCAGTGAACAGGCAACTAATGAAAAACTGTTTTTT